This T cell receptor (beta chain) was documented in a study of T cells in localized non-small cell lung cancer. Produced via immunoSEQ multiplex PCR; TCRdb's table is partial and in-frame only. This sample has fewer than 20,000 clones, with around 83% found just once. The CDR3 is made up of 14 amino acids. Trimming left V 5 bases short and J 3 bases short, with 13 bases between. Germline-derived CDR1 and CDR2 are MGHRA and YSYEKL. Study-wide results and limits: Tumor trailed uninvolved adjacent lung in T cell clonality, which peaked there. Appearance in adjacent lung was seen for a median around 60 of the top 100 tumor clones. Overall survival was longer when the density of T cells in the blood was higher. Sequencing was limited to one tumor region, leaving the possibility of heterogeneity open.

Concerning this clone: No antigen is known for it.

The chain is built from TRBV4-1 and TRBJ1-1; D unclear. The sample here was peripheral blood, taken before any cancer treatment. The clonotype comes from a male donor aged 60 or over with stage III lung adenocarcinoma. The CDR3 nucleotides read TGCGCCAGCAGCGGTCCTCTTAGGGACACTGAAGCTTTCTTT. It specifies CASSGPLRDTEAFF.